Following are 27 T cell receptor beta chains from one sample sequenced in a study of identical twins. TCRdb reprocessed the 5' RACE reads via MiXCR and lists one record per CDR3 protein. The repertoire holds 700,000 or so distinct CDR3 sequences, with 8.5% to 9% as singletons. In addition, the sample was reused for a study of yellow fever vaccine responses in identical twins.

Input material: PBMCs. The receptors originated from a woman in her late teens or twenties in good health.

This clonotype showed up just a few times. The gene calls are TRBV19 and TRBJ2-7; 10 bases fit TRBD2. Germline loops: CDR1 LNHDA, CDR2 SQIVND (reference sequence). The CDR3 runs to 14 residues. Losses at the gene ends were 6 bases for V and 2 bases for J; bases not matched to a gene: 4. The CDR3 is CASSETSGPYEQYF. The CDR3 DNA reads TGTGCCAGTAGCGAGACTAGCGGGCCCTACGAGCAGTACTTC.

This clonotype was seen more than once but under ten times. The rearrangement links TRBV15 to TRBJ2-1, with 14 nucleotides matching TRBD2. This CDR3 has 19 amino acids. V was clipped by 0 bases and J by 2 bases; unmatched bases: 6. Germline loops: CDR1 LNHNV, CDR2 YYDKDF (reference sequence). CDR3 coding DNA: TGTGCCACCAGCAGAGAAGCGGGACTAGCGGGAGCCCCCTACAATGAGCAGTTCTTC. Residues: CATSREAGLAGAPYNEQFF. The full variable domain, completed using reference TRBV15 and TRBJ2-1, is DAMVIQNPRYQVTQFGKPVTLSCSQTLNHNVMYWYQQKSSQAPKLLFHYYDKDFNNEADTPDNFQSRRPNTSFCFLDIRSPGLGDTAMYLCATSREAGLAGAPYNEQFFGPGTRLTVL.

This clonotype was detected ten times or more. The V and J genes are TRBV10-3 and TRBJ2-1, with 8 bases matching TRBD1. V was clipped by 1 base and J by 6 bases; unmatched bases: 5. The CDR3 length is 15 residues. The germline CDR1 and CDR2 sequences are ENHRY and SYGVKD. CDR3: CAISEWSGTGNEQFF. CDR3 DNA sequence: TGTGCCATCAGTGAGTGGTCCGGGACAGGCAATGAGCAGTTCTTC.

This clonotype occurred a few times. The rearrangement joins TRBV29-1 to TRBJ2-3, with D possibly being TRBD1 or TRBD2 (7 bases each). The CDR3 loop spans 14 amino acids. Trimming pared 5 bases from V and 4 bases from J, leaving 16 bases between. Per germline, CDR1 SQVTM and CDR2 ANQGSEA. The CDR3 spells CSVQGGESPDTQYF. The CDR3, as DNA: TGCAGCGTTCAGGGGGGGGAATCGCCAGATACGCAGTATTTT.

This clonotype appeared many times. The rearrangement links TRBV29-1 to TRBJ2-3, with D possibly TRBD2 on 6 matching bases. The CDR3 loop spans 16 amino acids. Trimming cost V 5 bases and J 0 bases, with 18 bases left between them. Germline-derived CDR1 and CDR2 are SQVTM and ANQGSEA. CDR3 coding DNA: TGCAGCGTTAATGGGGTACCGGGAGACAGCACAGATACGCAGTATTTT. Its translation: CSVNGVPGDSTDTQYF.

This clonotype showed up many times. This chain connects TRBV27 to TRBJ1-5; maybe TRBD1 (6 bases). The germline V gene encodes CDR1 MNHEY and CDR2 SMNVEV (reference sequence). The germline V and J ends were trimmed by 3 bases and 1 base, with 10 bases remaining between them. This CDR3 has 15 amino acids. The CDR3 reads CASSFGGGSNQPQHF. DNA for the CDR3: TGTGCCAGCAGTTTTGGAGGGGGAAGCAATCAGCCCCAGCATTTT.

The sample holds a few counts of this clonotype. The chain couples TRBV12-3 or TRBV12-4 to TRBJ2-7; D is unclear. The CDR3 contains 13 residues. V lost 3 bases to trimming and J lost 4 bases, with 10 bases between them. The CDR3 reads CASSFLGMYEQYF. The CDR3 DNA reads TGTGCCAGCAGTTTTCTGGGTATGTACGAGCAGTACTTC.

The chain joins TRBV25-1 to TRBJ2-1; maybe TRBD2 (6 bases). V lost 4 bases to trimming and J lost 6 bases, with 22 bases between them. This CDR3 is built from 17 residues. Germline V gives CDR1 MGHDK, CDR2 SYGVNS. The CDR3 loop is CASSVRLDSPLGNEQFF. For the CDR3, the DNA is TGTGCCAGCAGTGTCCGACTAGACTCCCCCCTCGGCAATGAGCAGTTCTTC.

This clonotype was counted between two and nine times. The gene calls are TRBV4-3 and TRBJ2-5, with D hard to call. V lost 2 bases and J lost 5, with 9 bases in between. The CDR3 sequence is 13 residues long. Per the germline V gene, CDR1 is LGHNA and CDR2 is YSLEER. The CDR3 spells CASSQYFGETQYF. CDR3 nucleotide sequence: TGCGCCAGCAGCCAATACTTTGGTGAGACCCAGTACTTC.

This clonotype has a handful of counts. The CDR3 DNA is TGTGCCAGCAGCAAGGGACACTCCTACGAGCAGTACTTC. Residues: CASSKGHSYEQYF. The genes are TRBV6-2 or TRBV6-3 and TRBJ2-7; D possibly corresponds to TRBD1 (6 bases). Germline CDR1 MNHEY, CDR2 SVGEGT. This CDR3 is 13 amino acids long. V was cut by 6 bases and J by 0 bases, with 9 bases left in between.

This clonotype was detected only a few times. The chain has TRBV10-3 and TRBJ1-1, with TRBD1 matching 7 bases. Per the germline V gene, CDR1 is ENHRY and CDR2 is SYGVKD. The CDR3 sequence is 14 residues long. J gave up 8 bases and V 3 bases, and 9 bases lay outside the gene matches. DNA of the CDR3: TGTGCCATCAGTGATAGGGGACAGAGGGCGGAAGCTTTCTTT. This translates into CAISDRGQRAEAFF.

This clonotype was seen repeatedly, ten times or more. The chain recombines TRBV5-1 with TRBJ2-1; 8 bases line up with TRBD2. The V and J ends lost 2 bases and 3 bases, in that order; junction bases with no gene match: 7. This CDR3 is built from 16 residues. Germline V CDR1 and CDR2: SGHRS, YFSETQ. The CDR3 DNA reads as TGCGCCAGCAGCTTCATAGCGGGGACTAGCTACAATGAGCAGTTCTTC. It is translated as CASSFIAGTSYNEQFF.

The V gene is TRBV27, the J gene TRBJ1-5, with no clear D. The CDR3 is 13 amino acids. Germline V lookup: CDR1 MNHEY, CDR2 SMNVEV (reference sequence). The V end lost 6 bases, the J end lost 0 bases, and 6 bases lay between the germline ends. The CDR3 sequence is CASRRYSNQPQHF. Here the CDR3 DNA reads TGTGCCAGCAGAAGGTATAGCAATCAGCCCCAGCATTTT.

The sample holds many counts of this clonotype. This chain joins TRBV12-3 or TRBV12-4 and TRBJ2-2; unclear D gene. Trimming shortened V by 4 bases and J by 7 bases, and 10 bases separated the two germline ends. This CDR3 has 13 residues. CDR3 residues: CASSSQSYGELFF. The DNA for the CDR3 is TGTGCCAGCAGTTCACAAAGCTACGGGGAGCTGTTTTTT.

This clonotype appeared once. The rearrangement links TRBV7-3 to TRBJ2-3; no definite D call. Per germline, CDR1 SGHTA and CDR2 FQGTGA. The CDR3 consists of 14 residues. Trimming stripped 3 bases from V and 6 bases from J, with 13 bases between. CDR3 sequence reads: CASSFLGYGDTQYF. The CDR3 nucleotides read TGTGCCAGCAGCTTCCTGGGCTACGGCGATACGCAGTATTTT.

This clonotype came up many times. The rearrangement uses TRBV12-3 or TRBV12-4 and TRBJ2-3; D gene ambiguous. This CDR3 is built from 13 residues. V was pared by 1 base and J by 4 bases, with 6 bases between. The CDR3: CASSLGPPDTQYF. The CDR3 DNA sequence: TGTGCCAGCAGTTTAGGGCCCCCAGATACGCAGTATTTT.

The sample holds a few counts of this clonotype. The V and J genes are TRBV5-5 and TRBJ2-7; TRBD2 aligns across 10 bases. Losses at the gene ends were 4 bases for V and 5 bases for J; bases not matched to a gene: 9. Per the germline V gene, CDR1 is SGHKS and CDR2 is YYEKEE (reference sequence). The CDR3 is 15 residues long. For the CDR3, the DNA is TGTGCCAGCAGCCTTCCACTAGCGGGGTTCCACGAGCAGTACTTC. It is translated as CASSLPLAGFHEQYF.

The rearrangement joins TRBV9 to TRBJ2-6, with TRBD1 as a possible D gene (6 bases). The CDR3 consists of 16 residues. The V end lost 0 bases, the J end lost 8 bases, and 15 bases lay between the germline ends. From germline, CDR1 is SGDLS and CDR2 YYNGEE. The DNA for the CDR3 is TGTGCCAGCAGCGTAGGCAGGGGCGGAGTCTCCAACGTCCTGACTTTC. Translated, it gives CASSVGRGGVSNVLTF.

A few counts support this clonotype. The CDR3 sequence is CASSDSTNWDGRPKNIQYF. The CDR3 nucleotides are TGTGCCAGCAGTGACTCGACGAACTGGGACGGACGGCCCAAAAACATTCAGTACTTC. The gene calls are TRBV6-4 and TRBJ2-4, with D perhaps matching TRBD1 or TRBD2 (5 bases each). The CDR3 totals 19 residues. Germline-derived CDR1 and CDR2 are MRHNA and SNTAGT. The V and J ends lost 0 bases and 2 bases respectively, with 20 bases between them.

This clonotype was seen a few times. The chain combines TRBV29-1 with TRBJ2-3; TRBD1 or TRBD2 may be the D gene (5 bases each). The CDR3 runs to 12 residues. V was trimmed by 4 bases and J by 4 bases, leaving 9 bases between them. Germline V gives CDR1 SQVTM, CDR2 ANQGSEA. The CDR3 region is CSVVRGADTQYF. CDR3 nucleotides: TGCAGCGTTGTTCGAGGGGCAGATACGCAGTATTTT.

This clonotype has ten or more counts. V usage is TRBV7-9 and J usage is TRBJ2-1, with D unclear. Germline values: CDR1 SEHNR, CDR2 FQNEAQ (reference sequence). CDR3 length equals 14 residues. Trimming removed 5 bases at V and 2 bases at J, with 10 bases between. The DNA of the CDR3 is TGTGCCAGCAGCAGCTTAGCCCCCTACAATGAGCAGTTCTTC. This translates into CASSSLAPYNEQFF.

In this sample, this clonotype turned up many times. The CDR3 nucleotides are TGTGCCAGCAGCCCCCCTGCCGGGGAGCTGTTTTTT. Protein sequence: CASSPPAGELFF. The chain recombines TRBV7-3 with TRBJ2-2; D remains ambiguous. CDR1 and CDR2 from the germline V gene are SGHTA and FQGTGA. This CDR3 is 12 amino acids long. Between the trimmed V and J ends, which lost 5 bases and 6 bases, there was a span of 7 bases.

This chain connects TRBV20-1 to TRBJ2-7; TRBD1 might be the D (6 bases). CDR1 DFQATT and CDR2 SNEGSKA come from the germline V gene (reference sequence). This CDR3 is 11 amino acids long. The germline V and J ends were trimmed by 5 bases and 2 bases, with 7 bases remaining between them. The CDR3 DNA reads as TGCAGTGCTGGGGACACCTACGAGCAGTACTTC. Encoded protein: CSAGDTYEQYF.

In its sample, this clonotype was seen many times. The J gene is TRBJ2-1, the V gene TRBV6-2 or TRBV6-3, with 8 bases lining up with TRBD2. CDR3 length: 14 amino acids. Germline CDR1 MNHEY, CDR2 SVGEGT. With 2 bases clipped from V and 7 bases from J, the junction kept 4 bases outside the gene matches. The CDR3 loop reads CASSYGTRYNEQFF. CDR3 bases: TGTGCCAGCAGTTACGGGACTAGGTATAATGAGCAGTTCTTC.

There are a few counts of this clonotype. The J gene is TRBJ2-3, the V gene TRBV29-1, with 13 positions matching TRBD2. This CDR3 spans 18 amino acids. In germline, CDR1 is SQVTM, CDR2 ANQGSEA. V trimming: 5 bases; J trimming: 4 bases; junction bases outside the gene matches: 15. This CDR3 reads CSVLGLAGALSGPDTQYF. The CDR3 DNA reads TGCAGCGTTCTCGGACTAGCGGGGGCCTTATCCGGTCCAGATACGCAGTATTTT.

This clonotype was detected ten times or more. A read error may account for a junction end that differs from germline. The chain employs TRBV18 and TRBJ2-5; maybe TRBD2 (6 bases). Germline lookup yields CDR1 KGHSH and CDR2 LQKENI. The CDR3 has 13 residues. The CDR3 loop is CASSPGVQETQYF. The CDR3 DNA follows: TGCGCCAGCAGCCCGGGAGTTCAAGAGACCCAGTACTTC.

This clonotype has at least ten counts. Here the CDR3 reads CASRGQINTGELFF. CDR3 nucleotide sequence: TGTGCCAGCAGAGGACAGATAAACACCGGGGAGCTGTTTTTT. This chain joins TRBV12-3 or TRBV12-4 and TRBJ2-2, with D maybe TRBD1 (6 bases). Trimming took off 6 bases at V and 2 bases at J, with 10 bases between the two ends. This CDR3 has 14 residues.